Sequencing of this TCR beta chain was carried out in a study of control samples from healthy donors and cancer patients. V lost 0 bases and J 1 base, leaving 7 bases between the germline ends. This CDR3 is built from 14 residues. The germline V gene has CDR1 SGDLS and CDR2 YYNGEE. Sequenced by immunoSEQ multiplex PCR; TCRdb stores in-frame clones only, minus some. The sample lists around 180,000 clones; roughly 88% were seen once. This sequence joins TRBV9 and TRBJ1-2, with D uncertain. The clonotype was recovered from a woman in her 30s in good health. Material for sequencing was blood. The CDR3 DNA follows: TGTGCCAGCAGCGTAGGGCATATTAACTATGGCTACACCTTC. It translates to CASSVGHINYGYTF.